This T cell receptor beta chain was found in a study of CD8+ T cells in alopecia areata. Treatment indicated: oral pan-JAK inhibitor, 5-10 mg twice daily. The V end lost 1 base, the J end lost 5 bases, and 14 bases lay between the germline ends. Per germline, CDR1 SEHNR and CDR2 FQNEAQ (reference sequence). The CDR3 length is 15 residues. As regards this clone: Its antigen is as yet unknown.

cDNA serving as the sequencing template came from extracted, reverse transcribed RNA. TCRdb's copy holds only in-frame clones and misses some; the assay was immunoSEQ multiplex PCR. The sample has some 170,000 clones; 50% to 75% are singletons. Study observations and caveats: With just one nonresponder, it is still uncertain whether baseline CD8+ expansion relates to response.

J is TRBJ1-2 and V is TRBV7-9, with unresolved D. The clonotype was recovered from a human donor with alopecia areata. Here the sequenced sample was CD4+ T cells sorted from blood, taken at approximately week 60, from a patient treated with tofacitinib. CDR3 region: CASSLDSAARYGYTF. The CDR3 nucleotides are TGTGCCAGCAGCTTAGACTCGGCAGCCAGATATGGCTACACCTTC. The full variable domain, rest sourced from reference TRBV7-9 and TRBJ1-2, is DTGVSQNPRHKITKRGQNVTFRCDPISEHNRLYWYRQTLGQGPEFLTYFQNEAQLEKSRLLSDRFSAERPKGSFSTLEIQRTEQGDSAMYLCASSLDSAARYGYTFGSGTRLTVV.